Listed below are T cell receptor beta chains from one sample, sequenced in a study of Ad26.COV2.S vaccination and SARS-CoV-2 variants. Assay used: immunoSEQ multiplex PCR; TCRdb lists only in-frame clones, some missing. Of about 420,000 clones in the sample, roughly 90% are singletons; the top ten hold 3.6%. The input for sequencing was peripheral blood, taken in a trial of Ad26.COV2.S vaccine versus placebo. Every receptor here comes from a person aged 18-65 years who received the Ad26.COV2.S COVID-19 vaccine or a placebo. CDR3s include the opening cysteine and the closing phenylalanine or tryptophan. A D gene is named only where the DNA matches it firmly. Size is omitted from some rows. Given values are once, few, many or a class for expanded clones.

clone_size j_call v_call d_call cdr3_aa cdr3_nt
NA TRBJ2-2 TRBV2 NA CASSEAAGTGELFF TGTGCCAGCAGTGAAGCGGCCGGGACCGGGGAGCTGTTTTTT
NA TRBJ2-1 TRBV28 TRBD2 CASSYTSGGLSYNEQFF TGTGCCAGCAGTTACACTAGCGGGGGCCTCTCCTACAATGAGCAGTTCTTC
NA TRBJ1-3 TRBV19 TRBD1 CATQDRAFGNTIYF TGTGCCACCCAAGACAGGGCCTTTGGAAACACCATATATTTT
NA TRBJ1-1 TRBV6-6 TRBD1 CASSARTGDTEAFF TGTGCCAGCAGTGCCAGGACAGGGGACACTGAAGCTTTCTTT
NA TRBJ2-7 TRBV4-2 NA CASSQDEGGAYEQYF TGTGCCAGCAGCCAAGATGAGGGGGGGGCCTACGAGCAGTACTTC
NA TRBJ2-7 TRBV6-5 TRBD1 CASAERTGGHEQYF TGTGCCAGCGCCGAACGGACAGGGGGCCACGAGCAGTACTTC
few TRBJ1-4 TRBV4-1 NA CASSQFRGEKLFF TGCGCCAGCAGCCAATTTAGAGGGGAAAAACTGTTTTTT
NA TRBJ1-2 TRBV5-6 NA CASSLARSGRTYGYTF TGTGCCAGCAGCTTGGCTCGGTCAGGGAGGACCTATGGCTACACCTTC
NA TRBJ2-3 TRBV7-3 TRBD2 CASSPHRGGNTDTQYF TGTGCCAGCAGCCCCCATCGGGGGGGCAATACAGATACGCAGTATTTT
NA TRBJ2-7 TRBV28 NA CASSLPGEQYF TGTGCCAGCAGTTTACCGGGGGAGCAGTACTTC
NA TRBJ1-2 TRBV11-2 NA CASSLDYGYTF TGTGCCAGCAGCTTAGATTATGGCTACACCTTC
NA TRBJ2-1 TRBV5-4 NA CASSLVVGEQFF TGTGCCAGCAGCTTGGTTGTGGGGGAGCAGTTCTTC
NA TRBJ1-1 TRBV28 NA CASSFGNTEAFF TGTGCCAGCAGTTTCGGGAACACTGAAGCTTTCTTT
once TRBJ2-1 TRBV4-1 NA CASSAAPAGPVRGNEQFF TGCGCCAGCAGCGCAGCTCCAGCGGGCCCCGTTAGAGGCAATGAGCAGTTCTTC
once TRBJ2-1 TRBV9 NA CASSVASRSGEQFF TGTGCCAGCAGCGTAGCCTCTAGGTCGGGTGAGCAGTTCTTC
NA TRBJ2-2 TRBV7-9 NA CASSLALGDGELFF TGTGCCAGCAGCTTAGCGCTGGGGGACGGGGAGCTGTTTTTT
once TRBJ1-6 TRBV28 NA CASKPGSLISPLHF TGTGCCAGCAAGCCCGGGTCCTTAATTTCACCCCTCCACTTT
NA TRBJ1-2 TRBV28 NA CASSLVGGDGYTF TGTGCCAGCAGTTTAGTAGGGGGTGATGGCTACACCTTC
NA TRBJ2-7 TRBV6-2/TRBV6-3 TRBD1 CASSLRTGSYEQYF TGTGCCAGCAGTCTCAGGACAGGGTCCTACGAGCAGTACTTC
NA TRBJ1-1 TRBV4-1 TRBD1 CASSQQDRAEAFF TGCGCCAGCAGCCAGCAGGACAGGGCTGAGGCTTTCTTT